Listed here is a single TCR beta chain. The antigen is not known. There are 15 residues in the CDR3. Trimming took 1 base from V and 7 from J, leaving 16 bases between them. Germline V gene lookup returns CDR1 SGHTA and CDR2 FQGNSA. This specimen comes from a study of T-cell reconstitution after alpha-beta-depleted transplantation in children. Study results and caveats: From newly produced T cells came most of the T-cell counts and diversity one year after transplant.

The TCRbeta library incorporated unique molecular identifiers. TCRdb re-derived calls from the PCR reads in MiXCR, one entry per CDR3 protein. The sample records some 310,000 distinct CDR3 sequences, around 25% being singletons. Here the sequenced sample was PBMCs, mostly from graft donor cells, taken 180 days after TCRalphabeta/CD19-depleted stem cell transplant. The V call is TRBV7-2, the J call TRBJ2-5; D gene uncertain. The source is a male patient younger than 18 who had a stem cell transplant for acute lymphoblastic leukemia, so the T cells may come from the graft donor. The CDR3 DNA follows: TGTGCCAGCAGCTTAGTGGGCAGGCCTTCGGGGACCCAGTACTTC. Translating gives CASSLVGRPSGTQYF.